Below, 4 T cell receptor beta chains from the same sample are listed, as sequenced in a study of T-cell memory formation after mild COVID-19. TCRdb reprocessed the 5' RACE reads via MiXCR and lists one record per CDR3 protein. This sample has about 260,000 distinct CDR3 sequences, with 15% to 20% found just once. What was sequenced was PBMCs or a T cell subset sorted from them (not recorded which). The receptors stem from a man younger than 35 who had mild COVID-19 (a few samples of this study predate the infection). Cell type and time point are not known.

V is TRBV5-6 and J is TRBJ1-1, with 7 bases aligning to TRBD1. Germline V gene data show CDR1 as SGHDT and CDR2 as YYEEEE. V shed 6 bases, J shed 8 bases, and the junction held 13 bases outside the gene matches. This CDR3 contains 14 residues. CDR3 coding DNA: TGTGCCAGCAACCGAGGGGGCCCTATCCCCGAAGCTTTCTTT. Amino acid sequence: CASNRGGPIPEAFF.

This clonotype has a handful of counts. This chain joins TRBV7-2 and TRBJ1-5, with D possibly being TRBD1 (5 bases). Trimming removed 0 bases from V and 2 bases from J, with 8 bases in between. In germline, CDR1 is SGHTA, CDR2 FQGNSA. This CDR3 is 15 amino acids long. The CDR3 DNA reads as TGTGCCAGCAGCTTAGCCAGGGCTGGCAATCAGCCCCAGCATTTT. This codes for CASSLARAGNQPQHF.

This clonotype was seen only a few times. The V call is TRBV10-3, the J call TRBJ1-1, with 7 nucleotides matching TRBD1. Germline loops: CDR1 ENHRY, CDR2 SYGVKD. V was pared by 7 bases and J by 1 base, with 6 bases of the junction left unmatched. There are 14 residues in the CDR3. CDR3 loop: CAIKAQGGNTEAFF. The DNA of the CDR3 is TGTGCCATCAAGGCGCAGGGGGGGAACACTGAAGCTTTCTTT.

The DNA for the CDR3 is TGTGCCAGCGGTCGCGGGACAGGAGCCCACAATGAGCAGTTCTTC. This sequence encodes CASGRGTGAHNEQFF. The chain employs TRBV9 and TRBJ2-1, with 8 bases matching TRBD1. CDR3 length: 15 amino acids. Germline V CDR1 and CDR2: SGDLS, YYNGEE. Trimming cost V 7 bases and J 5 bases; bases outside gene matches: 11.